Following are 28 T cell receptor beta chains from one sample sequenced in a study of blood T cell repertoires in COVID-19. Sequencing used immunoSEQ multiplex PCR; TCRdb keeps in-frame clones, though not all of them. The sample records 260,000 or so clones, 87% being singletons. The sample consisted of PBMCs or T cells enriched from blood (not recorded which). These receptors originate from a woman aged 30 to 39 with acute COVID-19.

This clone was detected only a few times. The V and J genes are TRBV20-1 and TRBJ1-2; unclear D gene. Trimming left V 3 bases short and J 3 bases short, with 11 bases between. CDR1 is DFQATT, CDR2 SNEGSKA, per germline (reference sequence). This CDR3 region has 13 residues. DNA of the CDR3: TGCAGTGCTAGTGCGGGTTTGGACTATGGCTACACCTTC. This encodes CSASAGLDYGYTF.

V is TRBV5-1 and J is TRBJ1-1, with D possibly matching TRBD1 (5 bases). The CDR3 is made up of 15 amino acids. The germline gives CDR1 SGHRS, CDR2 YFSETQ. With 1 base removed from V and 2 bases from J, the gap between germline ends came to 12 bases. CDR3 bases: TGCGCCAGCAGCTTGACACCGGGACTCAACACTGAAGCTTTCTTT. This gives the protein CASSLTPGLNTEAFF.

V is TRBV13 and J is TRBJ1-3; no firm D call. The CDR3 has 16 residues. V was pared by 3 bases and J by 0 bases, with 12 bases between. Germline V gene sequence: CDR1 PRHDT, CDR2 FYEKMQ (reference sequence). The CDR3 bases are TGTGCCAGCAGCTTCCCGCCCGAGGGCTCTGGAAACACCATATATTTT. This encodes CASSFPPEGSGNTIYF.

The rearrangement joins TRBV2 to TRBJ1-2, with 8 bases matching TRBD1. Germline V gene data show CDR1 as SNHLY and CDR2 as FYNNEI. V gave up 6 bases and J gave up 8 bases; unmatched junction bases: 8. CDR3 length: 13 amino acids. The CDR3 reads CASRPGQGSGYTF. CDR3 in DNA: TGTGCCAGCAGGCCCGGACAGGGTTCGGGCTACACCTTC. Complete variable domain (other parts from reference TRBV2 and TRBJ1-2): EPEVTQTPSHQVTQMGQEVILRCVPISNHLYFYWYRQILGQKVEFLVSFYNNEISEKSEIFDDQFSVERPDGSNFTLKIRSTKLEDSAMYFCASRPGQGSGYTFGSGTRLTVV.

The CDR3 spells CASSLALFRDSANTGELFF. In DNA, the CDR3 is TGTGCCAGCAGCTTAGCTCTTTTCAGGGACTCGGCGAACACCGGGGAGCTGTTTTTT. The chain is built from TRBV7-8 and TRBJ2-2; possibly TRBD2 for D (6 bases). Germline CDR1 is SGHVS and CDR2 is FQNEAQ. V lost 0 bases, J lost 0 bases, and 17 bases lay in between. The CDR3 runs 19 residues.

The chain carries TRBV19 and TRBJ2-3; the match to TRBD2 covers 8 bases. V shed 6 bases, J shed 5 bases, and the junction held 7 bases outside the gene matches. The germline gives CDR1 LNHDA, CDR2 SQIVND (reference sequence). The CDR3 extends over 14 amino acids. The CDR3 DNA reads TGTGCCAGTAGCCGCCGGGGGGGAGGAGATACGCAGTATTTT. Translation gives CASSRRGGGDTQYF.

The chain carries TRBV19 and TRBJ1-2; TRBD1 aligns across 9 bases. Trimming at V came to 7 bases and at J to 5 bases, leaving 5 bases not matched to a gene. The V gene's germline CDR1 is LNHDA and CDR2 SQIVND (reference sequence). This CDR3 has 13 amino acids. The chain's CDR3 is CASKTGGGYGYTF. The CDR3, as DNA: TGTGCCAGTAAAACAGGGGGCGGGTATGGCTACACCTTC. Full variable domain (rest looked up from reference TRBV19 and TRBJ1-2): DGGITQSPKYLFRKEGQNVTLSCEQNLNHDAMYWYRQDPGQGLRLIYYSQIVNDFQKGDIAEGYSVSREKKESFPLTVTSAQKNPTAFYLCASKTGGGYGYTFGSGTRLTVV.

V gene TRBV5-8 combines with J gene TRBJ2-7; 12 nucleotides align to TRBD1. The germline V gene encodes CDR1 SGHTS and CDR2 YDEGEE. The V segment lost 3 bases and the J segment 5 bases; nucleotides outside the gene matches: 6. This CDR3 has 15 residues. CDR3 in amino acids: CASSSSGTGGDEQYF. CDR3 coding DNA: TGTGCCAGCAGCTCCTCGGGGACAGGGGGCGACGAGCAGTACTTC.

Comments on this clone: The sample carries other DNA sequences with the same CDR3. CDR3 loop: CASSEDREQYF. In DNA, the CDR3 is TGTGCCAGCAGTGAAGATCGCGAGCAGTACTTC. The J gene is TRBJ2-7, the V gene TRBV2; no clear D. The germline V gene encodes CDR1 SNHLY and CDR2 FYNNEI. V dropped 1 base and J dropped 6 bases, with 4 bases sitting between them. The CDR3 is 11 residues long.

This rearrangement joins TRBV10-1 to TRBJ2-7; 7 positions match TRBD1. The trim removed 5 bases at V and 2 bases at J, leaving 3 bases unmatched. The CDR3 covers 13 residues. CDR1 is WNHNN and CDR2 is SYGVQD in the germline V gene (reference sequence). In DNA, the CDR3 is TGCGCCAGCAGTCGGACAGGTACCTACGAGCAGTACTTC. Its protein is CASSRTGTYEQYF.

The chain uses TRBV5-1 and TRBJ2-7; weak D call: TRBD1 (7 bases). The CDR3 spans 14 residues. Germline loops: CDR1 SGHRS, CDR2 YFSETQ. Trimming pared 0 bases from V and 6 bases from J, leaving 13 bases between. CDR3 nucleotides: TGCGCCAGCAGCTTGGCCGGGACAGCGGGCGAGCAGTACTTC. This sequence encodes CASSLAGTAGEQYF.

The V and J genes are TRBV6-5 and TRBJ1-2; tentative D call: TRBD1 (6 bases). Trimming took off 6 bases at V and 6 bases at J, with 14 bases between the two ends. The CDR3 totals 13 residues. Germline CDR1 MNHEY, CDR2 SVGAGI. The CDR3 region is CASRSTGIHGYTF. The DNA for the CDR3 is TGTGCCAGCAGATCCACAGGGATCCATGGCTACACCTTC.

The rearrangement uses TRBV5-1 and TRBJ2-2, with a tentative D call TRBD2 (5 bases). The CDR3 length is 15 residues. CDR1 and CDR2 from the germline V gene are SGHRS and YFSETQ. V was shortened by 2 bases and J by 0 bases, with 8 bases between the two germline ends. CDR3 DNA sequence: TGCGCCAGCAGCTTATGGACTCCGAACACCGGGGAGCTGTTTTTT. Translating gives CASSLWTPNTGELFF.

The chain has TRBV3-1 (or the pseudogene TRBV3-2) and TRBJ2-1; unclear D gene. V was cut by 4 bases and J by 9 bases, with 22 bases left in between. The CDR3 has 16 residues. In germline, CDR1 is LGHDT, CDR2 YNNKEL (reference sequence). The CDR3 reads CASSLLRVRPRVEQFF. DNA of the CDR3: TGTGCCAGCAGCCTTTTACGAGTGAGGCCCCGGGTTGAGCAGTTCTTC.

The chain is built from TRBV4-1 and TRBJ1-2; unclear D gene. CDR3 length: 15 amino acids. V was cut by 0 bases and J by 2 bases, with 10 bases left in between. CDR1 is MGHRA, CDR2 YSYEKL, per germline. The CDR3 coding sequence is TGCGCCAGCAGCCAAGATCGAAGCAGGAACTATGGCTACACCTTC. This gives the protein CASSQDRSRNYGYTF.

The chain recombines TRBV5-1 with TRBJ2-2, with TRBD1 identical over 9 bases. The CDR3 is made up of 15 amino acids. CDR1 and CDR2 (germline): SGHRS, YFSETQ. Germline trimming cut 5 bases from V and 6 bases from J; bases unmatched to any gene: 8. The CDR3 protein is CASSLTGTGSGELFF. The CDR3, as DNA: TGCGCCAGCAGTCTTACCGGGACAGGGTCCGGGGAGCTGTTTTTT.

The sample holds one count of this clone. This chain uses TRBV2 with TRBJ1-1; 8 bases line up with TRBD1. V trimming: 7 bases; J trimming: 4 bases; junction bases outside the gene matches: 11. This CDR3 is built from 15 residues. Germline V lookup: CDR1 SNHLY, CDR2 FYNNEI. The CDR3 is CASTYDRTGPTEAFF. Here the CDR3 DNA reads TGTGCCAGCACCTACGATAGGACAGGGCCCACTGAAGCTTTCTTT. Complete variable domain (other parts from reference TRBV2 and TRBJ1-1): EPEVTQTPSHQVTQMGQEVILRCVPISNHLYFYWYRQILGQKVEFLVSFYNNEISEKSEIFDDQFSVERPDGSNFTLKIRSTKLEDSAMYFCASTYDRTGPTEAFFGQGTRLTVV.

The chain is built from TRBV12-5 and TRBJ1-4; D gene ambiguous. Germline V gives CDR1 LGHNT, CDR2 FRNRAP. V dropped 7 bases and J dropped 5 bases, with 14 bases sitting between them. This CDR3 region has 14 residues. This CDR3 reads CASAPPGWNEKLFF. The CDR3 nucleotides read TGTGCTAGTGCCCCCCCCGGGTGGAATGAAAAACTGTTTTTT.

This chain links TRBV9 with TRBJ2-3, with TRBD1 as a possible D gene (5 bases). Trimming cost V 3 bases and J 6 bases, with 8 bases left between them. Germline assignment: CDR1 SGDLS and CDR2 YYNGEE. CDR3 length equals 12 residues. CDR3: CASSAQGDTQYF. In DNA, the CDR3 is TGTGCCAGCAGCGCCCAGGGTGATACGCAGTATTTT.

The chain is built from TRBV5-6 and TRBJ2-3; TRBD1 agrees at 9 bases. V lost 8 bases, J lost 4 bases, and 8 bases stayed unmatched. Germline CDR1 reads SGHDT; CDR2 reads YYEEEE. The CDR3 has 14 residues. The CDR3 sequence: CASWTGDFSDTQYF. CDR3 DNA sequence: TGTGCCAGTTGGACAGGGGATTTTTCAGATACGCAGTATTTT. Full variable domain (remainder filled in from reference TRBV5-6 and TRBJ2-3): DAGVTQSPTHLIKTRGQQVTLRCSPKSGHDTVSWYQQALGQGPQFIFQYYEEEERQRGNFPDRFSGHQFPNYSSELNVNALLLGDSALYLCASWTGDFSDTQYFGPGTRLTVL.

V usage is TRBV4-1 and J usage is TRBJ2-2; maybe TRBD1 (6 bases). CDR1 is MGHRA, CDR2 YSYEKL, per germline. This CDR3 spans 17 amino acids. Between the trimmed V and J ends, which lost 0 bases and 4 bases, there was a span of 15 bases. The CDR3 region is CASSQDPAGVGTGELFF. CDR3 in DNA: TGCGCCAGCAGCCAAGATCCGGCAGGGGTAGGCACCGGGGAGCTGTTTTTT.

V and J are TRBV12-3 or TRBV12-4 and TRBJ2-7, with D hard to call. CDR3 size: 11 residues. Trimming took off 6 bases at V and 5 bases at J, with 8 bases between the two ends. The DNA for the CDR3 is TGTGCCAGCAGCTTCGGAGACGAGCAGTACTTC. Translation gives CASSFGDEQYF.

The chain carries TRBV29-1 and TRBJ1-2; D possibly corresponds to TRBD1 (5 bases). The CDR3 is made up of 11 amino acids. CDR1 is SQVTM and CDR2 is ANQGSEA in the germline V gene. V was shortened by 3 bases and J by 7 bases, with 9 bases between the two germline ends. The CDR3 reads CSVDEGLGYTF. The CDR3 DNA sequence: TGCAGCGTTGACGAGGGACTTGGCTACACCTTC. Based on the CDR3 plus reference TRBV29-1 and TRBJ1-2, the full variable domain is SAVISQKPSRDICQRGTSLTIQCQVDSQVTMMFWYRQQPGQSLTLIATANQGSEATYESGFVIDKFPISRPNLTFSTLTVSNMSPEDSSIYLCSVDEGLGYTFGSGTRLTVV.

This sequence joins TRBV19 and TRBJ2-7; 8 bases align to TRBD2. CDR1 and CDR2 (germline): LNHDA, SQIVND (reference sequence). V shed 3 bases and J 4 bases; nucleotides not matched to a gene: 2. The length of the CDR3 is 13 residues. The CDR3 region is CASSMGLGYEQYF. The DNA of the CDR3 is TGTGCCAGTAGTATGGGACTAGGGTACGAGCAGTACTTC.

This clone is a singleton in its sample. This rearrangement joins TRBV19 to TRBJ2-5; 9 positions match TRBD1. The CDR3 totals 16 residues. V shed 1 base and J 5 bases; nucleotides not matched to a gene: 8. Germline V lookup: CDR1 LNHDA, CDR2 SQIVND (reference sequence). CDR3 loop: CASSIVQGQGGETQYF. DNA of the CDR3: TGTGCCAGTAGTATAGTGCAGGGACAGGGAGGGGAGACCCAGTACTTC.

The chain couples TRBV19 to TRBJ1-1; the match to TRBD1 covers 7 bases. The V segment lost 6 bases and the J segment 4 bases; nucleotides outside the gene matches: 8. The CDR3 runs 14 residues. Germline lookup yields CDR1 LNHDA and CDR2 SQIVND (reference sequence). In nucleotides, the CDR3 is TGTGCCAGTAGCCACAGGGGTAGGATCACTGAAGCTTTCTTT. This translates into CASSHRGRITEAFF.

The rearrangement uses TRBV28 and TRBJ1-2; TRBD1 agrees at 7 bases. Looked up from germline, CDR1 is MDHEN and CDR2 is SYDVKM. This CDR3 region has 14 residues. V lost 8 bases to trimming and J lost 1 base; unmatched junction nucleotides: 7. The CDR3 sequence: CASQGGTDNYGYTF. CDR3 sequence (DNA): TGTGCCAGCCAAGGCGGGACAGATAACTATGGCTACACCTTC.

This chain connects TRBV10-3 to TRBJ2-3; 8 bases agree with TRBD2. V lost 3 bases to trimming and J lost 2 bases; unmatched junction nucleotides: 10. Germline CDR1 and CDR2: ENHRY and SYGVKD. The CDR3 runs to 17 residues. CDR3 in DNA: TGTGCCATCAGTGACCCCCTTGTTAGCGGGGCCACAGATACGCAGTATTTT. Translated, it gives CAISDPLVSGATDTQYF.